This T cell receptor (beta chain) was captured in a study of T cell responses to AZD1222 COVID-19 vaccine. Study results and caveats: Close to half of spike-specific TCRs reportedly recognize unmutated variant regions. Spike-specific TCR breadth and depth rose after two AZD1222 doses. In a largely white British group with more females than males, clonal diversity was possibly underestimated.

Worth noting for this clone: Antigen unknown.

Clones were sequenced by immunoSEQ multiplex PCR, and TCRdb holds only the in-frame ones, with some missing. The top ten clones hold under 6.5% of a sample with 60,000 to 75,000 clones, roughly 90% of them seen once. J lost 2 bases, V lost 4 bases, and 5 bases had no gene match. Germline values: CDR1 SGHRS, CDR2 YFSETQ. There are 14 residues in the CDR3. This chain links TRBV5-1 with TRBJ2-5, with 7 positions matching TRBD2. Sample: peripheral blood, taken on day 0 of AZD1222 vaccination. The clonotype originates from an adult in good health. CDR3 amino acids: CASSQGLSQETQYF. The CDR3 nucleotides read TGCGCCAGCAGCCAGGGACTATCACAAGAGACCCAGTACTTC. The full variable domain, completed using reference TRBV5-1 and TRBJ2-5, is KAGVTQTPRYLIKTRGQQVTLSCSPISGHRSVSWYQQTPGQGLQFLFEYFSETQRNKGNFPGRFSGRQFSNSRSEMNVSTLELGDSALYLCASSQGLSQETQYFGPGTRLLVL.